In its sample, the clone carrying this TCR beta chain was seen a few times. The antigen remains unidentified. One entry per CDR3 protein results from TCRdb running MiXCR on the 5' RACE reads. The repertoire holds some 560,000 distinct CDR3 sequences, with 17% as singletons. This sample is drawn from a study of T cells after yellow fever vaccination. Study-wide results and caveats: Boosting was followed by the reappearance of most primary-vaccination clones (96% CD4, about 90% CD8). A limited proportion of clonotypes was detected within both the CD4 and CD8 compartments.

This receptor was obtained from a young man who received the YFV17D yellow fever vaccine. The specimen was PBMCs, collected about 5 days after the first yellow fever vaccination.

CDR3 bases: TGTGCCAGCAGAGATTTAGGAACCAAAAACATTCAGTACTTC. Protein: CASRDLGTKNIQYF. The gene calls are TRBV28 and TRBJ2-4; D not certain. The V gene's germline CDR1 is MDHEN and CDR2 SYDVKM. The CDR3 runs 14 residues. Trimming pared 6 bases from V and 2 bases from J, leaving 11 bases between.